The table lists the clone carrying this T cell receptor (beta chain) with a few counts. Its matching antigen is unknown. CDR1 SGHRS and CDR2 YFSETQ come from the germline V gene. With 0 bases clipped from V and 4 bases from J, the junction kept 6 bases outside the gene matches. This CDR3 spans 15 amino acids. This sample is drawn from a study of regulatory T cells in long-lasting Graves disease. Overall study findings and caveats: Fewer public clonotypes were shared by new patients (966) than by persistent patients (2,741).

Assembly of TCR beta libraries relied on iRepertoire HTBI primers together with Arm-PCR of CDR3 regions. Each CDR3 protein is one row after TCRdb ran MiXCR on the multiplex PCR reads. The sample holds 400,000 to 450,000 distinct CDR3 sequences, 16% seen once. Time point defined: newly diagnosed GD, antithyroid drugs for less than 3 months. RNA from PBMCs was the source of the TCR library. These records were also assigned to another study, of T cells in Graves' hyperthyroidism and ophthalmopathy. This second study notes: Hyperthyroidism of Graves' type that showed no ophthalmopathy progression within 18 months was stable. The study based diagnoses on clinical symptoms, serum thyroxine and TRAb, thyroid ultrasound and orbital computed tomography. The model anticipated ophthalmopathy a median approximately 6.5 months pre-onset.

This receptor was identified in a woman aged 25 to 39 with Graves disease. Here the sequenced sample was peripheral blood mononuclear cells (PBMCs), taken at new diagnosis, from a patient treated with antithyroid drugs. This chain links TRBV5-1 with TRBJ1-2; the match to TRBD1 covers 7 bases. CDR3 in DNA: TGCGCCAGCAGCTTGGCCGGGACAGTTTCCTATGGCTACACCTTC. Amino acid sequence: CASSLAGTVSYGYTF.